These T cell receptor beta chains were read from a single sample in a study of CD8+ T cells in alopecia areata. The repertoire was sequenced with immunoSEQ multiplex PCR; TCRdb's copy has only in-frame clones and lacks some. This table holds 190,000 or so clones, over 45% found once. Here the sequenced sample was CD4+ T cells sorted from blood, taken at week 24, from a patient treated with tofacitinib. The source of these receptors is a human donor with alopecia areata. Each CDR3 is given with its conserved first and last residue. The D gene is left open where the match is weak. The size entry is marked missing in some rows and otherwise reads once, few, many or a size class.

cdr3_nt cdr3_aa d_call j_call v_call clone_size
TGTGCCAGCAGTGGGCAGGGAGTAGACTATGGCTACACCTTC CASSGQGVDYGYTF . TRBJ1-2 TRBV2 few
TGTGCCAGTAGTCGGTCCGAGACCTGGAGCAATCAGCCCCAGCATTTT CASSRSETWSNQPQHF . TRBJ1-5 TRBV19 .
TGTGCCAGCAGCGCGGGGGGGGACCAGCCCCAGCATTTT CASSAGGDQPQHF . TRBJ1-5 TRBV2 .
TGTGCCATCAGTGCGCGACAGGGGATAAACACCATATATTTT CAISARQGINTIYF TRBD1 TRBJ1-3 TRBV10-3 many
TGCAGGCTTAGTTCGGTCGATGAGCAGTTCTTC CRLSSVDEQFF . TRBJ2-1 TRBV20-1 .
TGTGCCACCAGCAGAGATTTGGGGGGCACTGAAGCTTTCTTT CATSRDLGGTEAFF . TRBJ1-1 TRBV15 .
TGTGCCAGCAGCCAAGTGTCAGCGGGGGGGAAAGAGACCCAGTACTTC CASSQVSAGGKETQYF TRBD2 TRBJ2-5 TRBV4-2 .
TGTGCCAGCAGCCCTCCGGGACTAGCGGGTCTCAATGAGCAGTTCTTC CASSPPGLAGLNEQFF TRBD2 TRBJ2-1 TRBV5-4 few
TGTGCCAGCAGCTTAGAGGTCGGGGGGCACCAGCCCCAGCATTTT CASSLEVGGHQPQHF . TRBJ1-5 TRBV7-2 .
TGTGCCAGCAGCCAGACTTATTTGCGTGAGCAGTTCTTC CASSQTYLREQFF . TRBJ2-1 TRBV14 .